This T cell receptor (beta chain) was documented in a study of metastatic and nonmetastatic thyroid tumors (dated by TCRdb to the early 2020s). As for the study more broadly: For patients with malignant and with benign thyroid disease, the researchers compared repertoires between peripheral blood samples and tumor or nodule tissue samples. General conclusions and limits of the study: In both blood and tumor samples, malignant tumors were reported to have significantly higher TCR beta diversity than benign nodules.

Library preparation used PCR. The sample was run on an Illumina HiSeq 4000. The TCR beta-chain CDR3 region of each patient was profiled by high-throughput sequencing. As for the original processing: Drawing on CDR3 differences between clinicopathological groups, the researchers built a classifier meant to tell apart patients with distant-metastatic papillary thyroid cancer. The Shannon index was used to measure repertoire diversity, and the Morisita-Horn index was used to measure how similar tumor and blood repertoires were. Clones were called with MiXCR by TCRdb after fastp trimmed the public reads at Q25, and only in-frame beta chains were retained. TCRdb's processing, not the study's, gives the V and J calls here. Across this sample there are about 19,000 clones, with 20% to 30% seen only once. Jointly, the top ten make up 3.3% of the sample. This clone is judged medium-sized (0.01 to 0.1%). The clone's antigen remains unknown. Base qualities are missing; no much larger clone stands one base away.

No treatment had been received by any patient before thyroid surgery. Patient clinical samples collected from the early 2010s to the late 2010s were retrospectively analysed using T-cell receptor beta sequencing. Sequenced material: blood. This receptor was taken from a male donor with papillary thyroid cancer or a benign thyroid nodule (not recorded which). Some clones in this sample may be carry-over from other donors' samples.

The DNA is as follows: TGCAGTGCTAGATCCCGGACTAGCGGGCCCTCAGATACGCAGTATTTT. It encodes CSARSRTSGPSDTQYF. The rearrangement joined TRBV20-1 to TRBJ2-3, with 11 middle bases fitting TRBD2. Relative to germline, V is missing 2 bases and J is missing 4 bases, with 8 bases of the junction outside any gene match. Measured from the cysteine to the phenylalanine, the CDR3 is 16 residues long. Left in the record is the CDR3 DNA by itself, 48 bases read in frame from the first base. The germline V gene (reference sequence) specifies DFQATT as CDR1 and SNEGSKA as CDR2.